This entry lists 6 T cell receptor beta chains sequenced from one sample in a study of T cell responses to AZD1222 COVID-19 vaccine. Data came from immunoSEQ multiplex PCR; TCRdb stores just in-frame clones and leaves some out. Found here are 120,000 or so clones, about 90% of them singletons; the top ten hold 0.85% to 1.3%. The sequencing used peripheral blood, collected on day 0 of AZD1222 vaccination. These receptors all stem from an adult in good health.

The J gene is TRBJ2-1, the V gene TRBV3-1 (or the pseudogene TRBV3-2); 16 bases are shared with TRBD2. The trim removed 4 bases at V and 12 bases at J, leaving 6 bases unmatched. The germline gives CDR1 LGHDT, CDR2 YNNKEL (reference sequence). This CDR3 has 15 residues. CDR3 in DNA: TGTGCCAGCAGCCCGGGGACTAGCGGGAGGGCCGGGCAGTTCTTC. Translation gives CASSPGTSGRAGQFF.

The chain employs TRBV6-1 and TRBJ1-5; D is possibly TRBD1 (5 bases). Germline assignment: CDR1 MNHNS and CDR2 SASEGT. With 2 bases removed from V and 4 bases from J, the gap between germline ends came to 12 bases. The CDR3 is 15 residues long. CDR3 DNA: TGTGCCAGCAGTGAACTGAGAGGGGTTAATCAGCCCCAGCATTTT. As protein: CASSELRGVNQPQHF.

The CDR3 spells CASSFLLAVGTYNEQFF. CDR3 DNA sequence: TGCGCCAGCAGCTTTCTCCTAGCAGTCGGTACCTACAATGAGCAGTTCTTC. J is TRBJ2-1 and V is TRBV5-1; D might be TRBD2 (5 bases). Deletions cut 2 bases from V and 2 bases from J, with 17 bases between. The germline CDR1 and CDR2 sequences are SGHRS and YFSETQ. CDR3 length equals 17 residues.

The J gene is TRBJ2-7, the V gene TRBV6-2 or TRBV6-3; 11 nucleotides agree with TRBD2. There are 19 residues in the CDR3. Germline loops: CDR1 MNHEY, CDR2 SVGEGT. J was trimmed by 3 bases and V by 0 bases; bases with no gene match: 13. The CDR3 region is CASSYSIVRVAGGNYEQYF. The CDR3 DNA sequence: TGTGCCAGCAGTTACTCGATAGTTCGGGTAGCGGGAGGGAACTACGAGCAGTACTTC.

The CDR3 loop is CASGIGANSPLHF. The CDR3 coding sequence is TGCGCCAGCGGAATAGGGGCCAATTCACCCCTCCACTTT. J is TRBJ1-6 and V is TRBV5-1; TRBD1 is a possible D gene (5 bases). The V end was cut by 7 bases, the J end by 7 bases, with 12 bases between. The CDR3 is 13 amino acids. Germline-derived CDR1 and CDR2 are SGHRS and YFSETQ.

The chain has TRBV5-5 and TRBJ2-2; 8 nucleotides agree with TRBD2. Germline assignment: CDR1 SGHKS and CDR2 YYEKEE (reference sequence). This CDR3 has 14 residues. The V segment lost 2 bases and the J segment 7 bases; nucleotides outside the gene matches: 4. In nucleotides, the CDR3 is TGTGCCAGCAGCTTAGCGGGAGAGGTCGGGGAGCTGTTTTTT. Translation gives CASSLAGEVGELFF.